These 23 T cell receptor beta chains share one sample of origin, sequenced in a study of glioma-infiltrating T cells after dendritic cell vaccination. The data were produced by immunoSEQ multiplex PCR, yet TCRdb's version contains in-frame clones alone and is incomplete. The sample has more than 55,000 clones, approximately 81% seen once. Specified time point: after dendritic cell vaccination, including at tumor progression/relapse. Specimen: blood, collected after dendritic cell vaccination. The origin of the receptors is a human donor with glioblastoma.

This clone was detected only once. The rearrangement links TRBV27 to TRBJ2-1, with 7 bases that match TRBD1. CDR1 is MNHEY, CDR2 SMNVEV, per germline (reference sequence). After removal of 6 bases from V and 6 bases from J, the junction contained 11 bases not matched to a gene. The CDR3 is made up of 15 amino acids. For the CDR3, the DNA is TGTGCCAGCAGACATACAGGGGCCCTACCCAATGAGCAGTTCTTC. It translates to CASRHTGALPNEQFF.

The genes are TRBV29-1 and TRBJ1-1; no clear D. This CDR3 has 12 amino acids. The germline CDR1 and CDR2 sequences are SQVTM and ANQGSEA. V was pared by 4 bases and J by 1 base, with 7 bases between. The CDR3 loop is CSVGSGNTEAFF. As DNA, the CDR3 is TGCAGCGTTGGTTCAGGGAACACTGAAGCTTTCTTT.

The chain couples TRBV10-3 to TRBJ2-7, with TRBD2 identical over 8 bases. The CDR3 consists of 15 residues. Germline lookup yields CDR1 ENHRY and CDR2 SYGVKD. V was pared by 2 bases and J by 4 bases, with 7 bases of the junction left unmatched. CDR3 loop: CAISESGGMGYEQYF. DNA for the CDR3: TGTGCCATCAGTGAGAGCGGGGGTATGGGATACGAGCAGTACTTC.

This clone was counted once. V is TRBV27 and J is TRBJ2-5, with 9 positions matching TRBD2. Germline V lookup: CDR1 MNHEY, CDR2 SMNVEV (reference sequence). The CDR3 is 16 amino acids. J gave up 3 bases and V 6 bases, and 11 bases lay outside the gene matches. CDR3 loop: CASRPLAGLGEETQYF. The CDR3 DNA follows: TGTGCCAGCAGGCCGCTAGCGGGACTAGGTGAAGAGACCCAGTACTTC.

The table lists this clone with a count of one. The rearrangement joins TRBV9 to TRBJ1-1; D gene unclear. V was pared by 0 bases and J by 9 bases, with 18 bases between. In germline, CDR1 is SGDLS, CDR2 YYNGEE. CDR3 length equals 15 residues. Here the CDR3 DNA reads TGTGCCAGCAGCGTAGGGTCATCGGCGGGCGAAAAAGCTTTCTTT. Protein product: CASSVGSSAGEKAFF.

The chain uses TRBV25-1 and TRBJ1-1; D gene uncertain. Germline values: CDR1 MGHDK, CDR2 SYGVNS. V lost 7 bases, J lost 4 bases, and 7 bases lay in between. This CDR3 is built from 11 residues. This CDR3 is CASKEGTEAFF. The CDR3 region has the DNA TGTGCCAGCAAGGAGGGCACTGAAGCTTTCTTT. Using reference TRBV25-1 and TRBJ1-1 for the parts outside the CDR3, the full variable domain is EADIYQTPRYLVIGTGKKITLECSQTMGHDKMYWYQQDPGMELHLIHYSYGVNSTEKGDLSSESTVSRIRTEHFPLTLESARPSHTSQYLCASKEGTEAFFGQGTRLTVV.

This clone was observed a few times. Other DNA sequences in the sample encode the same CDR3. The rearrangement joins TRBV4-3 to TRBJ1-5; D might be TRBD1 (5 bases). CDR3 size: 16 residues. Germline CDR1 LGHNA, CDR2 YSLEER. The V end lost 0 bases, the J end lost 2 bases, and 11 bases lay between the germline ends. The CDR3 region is CASSQDLRGGNQPQHF. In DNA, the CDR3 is TGCGCCAGCAGCCAAGATCTTAGGGGCGGCAATCAGCCCCAGCATTTT.

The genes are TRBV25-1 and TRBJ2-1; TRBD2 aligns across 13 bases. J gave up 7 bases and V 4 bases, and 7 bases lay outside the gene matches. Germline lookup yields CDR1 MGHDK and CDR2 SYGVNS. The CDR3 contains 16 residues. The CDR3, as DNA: TGTGCCAGCAGTGTCGGACTAGCGGGGGTCCTTAATGAGCAGTTCTTC. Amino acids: CASSVGLAGVLNEQFF. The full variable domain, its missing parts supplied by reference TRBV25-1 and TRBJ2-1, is EADIYQTPRYLVIGTGKKITLECSQTMGHDKMYWYQQDPGMELHLIHYSYGVNSTEKGDLSSESTVSRIRTEHFPLTLESARPSHTSQYLCASSVGLAGVLNEQFFGPGTRLTVL.

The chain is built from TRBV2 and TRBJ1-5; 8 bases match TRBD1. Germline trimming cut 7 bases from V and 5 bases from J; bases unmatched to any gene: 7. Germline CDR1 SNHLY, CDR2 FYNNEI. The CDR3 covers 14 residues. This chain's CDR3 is CASNPKDRDQPQHF. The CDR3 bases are TGTGCCAGCAACCCAAAGGACAGGGATCAGCCCCAGCATTTT.

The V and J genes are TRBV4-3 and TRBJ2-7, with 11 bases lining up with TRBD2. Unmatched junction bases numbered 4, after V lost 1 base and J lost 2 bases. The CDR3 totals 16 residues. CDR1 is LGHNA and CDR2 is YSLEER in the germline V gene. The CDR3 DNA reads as TGCGCCAGCAGCCAAGCCCTAGCGGGGGGACCCTACGAGCAGTACTTC. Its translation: CASSQALAGGPYEQYF.

CDR3 protein: CAIGTPNTEAFF. In nucleotides, the CDR3 is TGTGCCATCGGTACACCGAACACTGAAGCTTTCTTT. The V and J genes are TRBV10-3 and TRBJ1-1; D gene uncertain. V lost 8 bases to trimming and J lost 1 base, with 8 bases between them. The germline V gene has CDR1 ENHRY and CDR2 SYGVKD. This CDR3 region has 12 residues.

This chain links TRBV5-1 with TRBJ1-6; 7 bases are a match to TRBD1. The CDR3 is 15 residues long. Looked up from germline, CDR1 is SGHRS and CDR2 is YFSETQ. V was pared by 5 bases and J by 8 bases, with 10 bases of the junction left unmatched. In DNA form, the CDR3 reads TGCGCCAGCAGTAGGCGACAGGGCACGGATTCACCCCTCCACTTT. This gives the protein CASSRRQGTDSPLHF.

Written as DNA, the CDR3 is TGTGCCAGCAGCTTAGCGGTCGCCGAGGCGGGCACTGAAGCTTTCTTT. Amino acid sequence: CASSLAVAEAGTEAFF. This rearrangement joins TRBV7-6 to TRBJ1-1; D unresolved. Trimming removed 0 bases at V and 4 bases at J, with 15 bases between. The CDR3 is 16 amino acids. From germline, CDR1 is SGHVS and CDR2 FNYEAQ.

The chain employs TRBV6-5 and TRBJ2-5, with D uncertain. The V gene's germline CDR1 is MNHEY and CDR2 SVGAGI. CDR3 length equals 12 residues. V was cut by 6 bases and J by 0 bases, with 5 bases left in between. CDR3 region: CASRNNQETQYF. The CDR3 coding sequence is TGTGCCAGCAGAAACAACCAAGAGACCCAGTACTTC.

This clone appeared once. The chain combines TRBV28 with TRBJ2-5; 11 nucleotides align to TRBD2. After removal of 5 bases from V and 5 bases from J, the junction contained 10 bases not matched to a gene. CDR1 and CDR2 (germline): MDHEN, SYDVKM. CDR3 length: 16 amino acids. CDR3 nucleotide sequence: TGTGCCAGCAGTCTGCGACTAGCGGGGTTATCGGAGACCCAGTACTTC. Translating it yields CASSLRLAGLSETQYF. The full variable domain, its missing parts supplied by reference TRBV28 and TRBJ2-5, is DVKVTQSSRYLVKRTGEKVFLECVQDMDHENMFWYRQDPGLGLRLIYFSYDVKMKEKGDIPEGYSVSREKKERFSLILESASTNQTSMYLCASSLRLAGLSETQYFGPGTRLLVL.

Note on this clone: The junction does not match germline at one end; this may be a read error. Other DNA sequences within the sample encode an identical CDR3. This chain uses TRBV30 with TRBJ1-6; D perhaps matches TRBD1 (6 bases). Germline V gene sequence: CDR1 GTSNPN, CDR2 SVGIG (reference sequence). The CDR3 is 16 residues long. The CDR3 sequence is CASSRGGSSYNSPLHF. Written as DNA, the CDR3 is TGTGCCTCCTCGAGGGGGGGGAGCTCCTATAATTCCCCCCTCCACTTT.

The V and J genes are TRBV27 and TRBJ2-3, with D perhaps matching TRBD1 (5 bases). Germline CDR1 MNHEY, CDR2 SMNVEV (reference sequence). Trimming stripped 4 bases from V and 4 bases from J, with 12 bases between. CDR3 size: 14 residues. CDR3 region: CASSWGLVSDTQYF. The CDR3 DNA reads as TGTGCCAGCAGTTGGGGCCTTGTGTCAGATACGCAGTATTTT.

The DNA for the CDR3 is TGTGCCAGCAGCTTGTTAAACACTGAAGCTTTCTTT. It codes for CASSLLNTEAFF. The J gene is TRBJ1-1, the V gene TRBV11-2, with D unresolved. This CDR3 contains 12 residues. V gave up 3 bases and J gave up 2 bases, with 4 bases separating them. Germline V lookup: CDR1 SGHAT, CDR2 FQNNGV.

As DNA, the CDR3 is TGTGCCAGCAGCCCGCCAGGGGGCGCGCTCTACAATGAGCAGTTCTTC. Encoded protein: CASSPPGGALYNEQFF. This chain connects TRBV7-9 to TRBJ2-1; 8 bases are shared with TRBD1. The ends lost 5 bases at V and 3 bases at J; junction bases unmatched: 9. The CDR3 contains 16 residues. Germline V gene data show CDR1 as SEHNR and CDR2 as FQNEAQ (reference sequence).

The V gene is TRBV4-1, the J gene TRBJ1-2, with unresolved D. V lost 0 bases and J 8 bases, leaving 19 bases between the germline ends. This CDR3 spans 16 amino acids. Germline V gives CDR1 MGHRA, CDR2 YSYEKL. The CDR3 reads CASSQDPSDGIWGYTF. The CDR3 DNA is TGCGCCAGCAGCCAAGATCCCTCTGACGGGATTTGGGGCTACACCTTC.

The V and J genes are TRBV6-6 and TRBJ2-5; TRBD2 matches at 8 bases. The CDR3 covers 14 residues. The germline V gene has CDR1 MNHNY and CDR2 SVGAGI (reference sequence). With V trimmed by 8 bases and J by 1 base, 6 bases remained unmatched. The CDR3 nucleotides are TGTGCCAGCTTAACTAGCGGACTCCAAGAGACCCAGTACTTC. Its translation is CASLTSGLQETQYF.

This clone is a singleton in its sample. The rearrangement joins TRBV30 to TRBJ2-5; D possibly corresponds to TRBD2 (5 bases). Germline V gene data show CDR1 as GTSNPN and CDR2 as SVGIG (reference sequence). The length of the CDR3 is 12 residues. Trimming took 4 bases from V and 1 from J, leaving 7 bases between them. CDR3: CAWTRGQETQYF. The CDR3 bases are TGTGCCTGGACCCGGGGCCAAGAGACCCAGTACTTC.

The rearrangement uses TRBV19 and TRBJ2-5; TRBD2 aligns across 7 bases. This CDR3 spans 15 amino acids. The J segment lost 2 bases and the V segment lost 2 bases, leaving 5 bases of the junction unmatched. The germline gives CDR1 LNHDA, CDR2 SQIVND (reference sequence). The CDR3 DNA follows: TGTGCCAGTAGTATATGGGGGGGAGGGCAAGAGACCCAGTACTTC. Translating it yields CASSIWGGGQETQYF.